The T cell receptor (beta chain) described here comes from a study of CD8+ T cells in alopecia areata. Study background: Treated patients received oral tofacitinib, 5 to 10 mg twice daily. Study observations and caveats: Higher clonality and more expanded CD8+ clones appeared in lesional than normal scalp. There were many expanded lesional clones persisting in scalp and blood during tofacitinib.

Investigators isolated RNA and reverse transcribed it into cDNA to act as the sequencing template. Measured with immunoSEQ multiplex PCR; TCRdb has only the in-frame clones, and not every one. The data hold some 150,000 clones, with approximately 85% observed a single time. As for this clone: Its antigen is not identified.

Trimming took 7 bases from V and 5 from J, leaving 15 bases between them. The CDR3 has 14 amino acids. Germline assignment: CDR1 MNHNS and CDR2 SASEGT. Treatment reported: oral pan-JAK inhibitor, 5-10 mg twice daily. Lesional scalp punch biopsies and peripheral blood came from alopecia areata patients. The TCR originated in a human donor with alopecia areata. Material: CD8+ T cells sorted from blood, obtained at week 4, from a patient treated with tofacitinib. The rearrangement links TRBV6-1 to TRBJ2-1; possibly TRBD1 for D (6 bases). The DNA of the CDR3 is TGTGCCAGCACTGGCAGGGGCAGGGACAATGAGCAGTTCTTC. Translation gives CASTGRGRDNEQFF.